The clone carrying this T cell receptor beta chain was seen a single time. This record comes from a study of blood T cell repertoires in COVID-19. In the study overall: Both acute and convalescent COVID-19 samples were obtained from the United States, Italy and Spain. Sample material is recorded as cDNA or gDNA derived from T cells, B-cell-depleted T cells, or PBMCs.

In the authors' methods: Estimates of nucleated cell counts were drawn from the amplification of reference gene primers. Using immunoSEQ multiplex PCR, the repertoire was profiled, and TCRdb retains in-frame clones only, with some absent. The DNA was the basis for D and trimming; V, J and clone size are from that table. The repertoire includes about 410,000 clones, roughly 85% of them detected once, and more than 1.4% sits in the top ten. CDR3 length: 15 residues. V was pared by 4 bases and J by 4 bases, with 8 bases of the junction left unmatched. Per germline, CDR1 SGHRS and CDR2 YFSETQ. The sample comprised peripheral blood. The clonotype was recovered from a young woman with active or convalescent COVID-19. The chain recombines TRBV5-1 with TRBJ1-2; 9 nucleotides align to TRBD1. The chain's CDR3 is CASSLETGGLYGYTF. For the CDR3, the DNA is TGCGCCAGCAGCCTAGAAACAGGGGGCCTCTATGGCTACACCTTC.